The clone carrying this TCR beta chain showed up just once. This sample stems from a study of T cell changes during pregnancy in multiple sclerosis. From germline, CDR1 is SGHRS and CDR2 YFSETQ. The length of the CDR3 is 18 residues. Between the trimmed V and J ends, which lost 4 bases and 0 bases, there was a span of 17 bases. Only in-frame clones appear in the TCRdb table, and some are missing; sequencing was by immunoSEQ multiplex PCR. The table shows about 38,000 clones, with about 91% occurring only once. Sample: CD8+ T cells from peripheral blood mononuclear cells, taken after pregnancy. This TCR came from a female donor with multiple sclerosis, enrolled in a pregnancy study. The chain employs TRBV5-1 and TRBJ1-6; tentative D call: TRBD1 (6 bases). The CDR3 DNA sequence: TGCGCCAGCAGCGTCCGAGCGGACAGCAGCTCCTATAATTCACCCCTCCACTTT. It is translated as CASSVRADSSSYNSPLHF.